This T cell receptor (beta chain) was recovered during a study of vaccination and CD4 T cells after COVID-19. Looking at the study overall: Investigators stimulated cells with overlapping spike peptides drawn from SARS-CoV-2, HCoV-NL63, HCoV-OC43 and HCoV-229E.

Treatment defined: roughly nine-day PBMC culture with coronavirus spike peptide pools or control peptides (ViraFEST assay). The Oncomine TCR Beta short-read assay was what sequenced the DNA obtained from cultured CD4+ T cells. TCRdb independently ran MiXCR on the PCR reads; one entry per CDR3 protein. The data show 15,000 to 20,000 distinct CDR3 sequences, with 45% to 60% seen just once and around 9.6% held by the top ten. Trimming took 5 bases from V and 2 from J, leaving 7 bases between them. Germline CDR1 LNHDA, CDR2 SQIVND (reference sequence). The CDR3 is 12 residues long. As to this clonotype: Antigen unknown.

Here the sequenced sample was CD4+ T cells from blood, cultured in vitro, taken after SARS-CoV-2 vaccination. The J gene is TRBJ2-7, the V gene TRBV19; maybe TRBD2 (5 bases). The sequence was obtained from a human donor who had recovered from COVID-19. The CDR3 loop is CASSPGTYEQYF. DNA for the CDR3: TGTGCCAGTAGTCCGGGGACCTACGAGCAGTACTTC.